The present TCR beta chain was sequenced within a study of patients and donors after allogeneic stem cell transplantation. TCRdb reprocessed the RT-PCR reads via MiXCR and lists one record per CDR3 protein. The data hold hundreds of thousands of distinct CDR3 sequences, with approximately 16% observed a single time. The V and J ends lost 7 bases and 3 bases respectively, with 13 bases between them. CDR1 is SQVTM and CDR2 is ANQGSEA in the germline V gene. The CDR3 consists of 12 residues. This sequence was found in a human donor who was either an allogeneic HSCT recipient or a stem cell or donor lymphocyte infusion donor (not recorded which). It is not recorded whose cells these are; they may come from a transplant donor. V gene TRBV29-1 combines with J gene TRBJ2-7; a possible D gene is TRBD1 (5 bases). The specimen sequenced was blood, either unsorted or a sorted T cell fraction (not recorded which). The DNA for the CDR3 is TGCAGCGCTAGGACATCTGACTACGAGCAGTACTTC. Translation: CSARTSDYEQYF.